The 23 T cell receptor beta chains reported below all come from one sample, sequenced in a study of T cells after yellow fever vaccination. TCRdb analysed the 5' RACE reads with MiXCR anew, one entry per CDR3 protein. The sample lists under 200,000 distinct CDR3 sequences, 11% seen once, with less than 40% in the top ten. Sample: CD8+ T cells sorted from PBMCs, taken 15 days after the yellow fever booster vaccination. The receptors originated from a man between 18 and 29 years old who received the YFV17D yellow fever vaccine.

There are a few counts of this clonotype. This chain joins TRBV5-1 and TRBJ2-1; 13 nucleotides match TRBD2. V lost 0 bases to trimming and J lost 5 bases; unmatched junction nucleotides: 11. The CDR3 extends over 19 amino acids. Germline V gene data show CDR1 as SGHRS and CDR2 as YFSETQ. CDR3: CASSLVPDTSGGANNEQFF. For the CDR3, the DNA is TGCGCCAGCAGCTTGGTCCCCGACACTAGCGGGGGGGCCAACAATGAGCAGTTCTTC. The whole variable domain, remainder taken from reference TRBV5-1 and TRBJ2-1, is KAGVTQTPRYLIKTRGQQVTLSCSPISGHRSVSWYQQTPGQGLQFLFEYFSETQRNKGNFPGRFSGRQFSNSRSEMNVSTLELGDSALYLCASSLVPDTSGGANNEQFFGPGTRLTVL.

A few counts support this clonotype. The chain joins TRBV4-1 to TRBJ2-7; D remains ambiguous. Trimming removed 1 base at V and 3 bases at J, with 10 bases between. Per the germline V gene, CDR1 is MGHRA and CDR2 is YSYEKL. CDR3 size: 14 residues. CDR3 sequence (DNA): TGCGCCAGCAGCCAAGCCGTACAGTTCTACGAGCAGTACTTC. Translation: CASSQAVQFYEQYF.

This clonotype showed up just a few times. The rearrangement links TRBV6-5 to TRBJ2-7, with D possibly matching TRBD2 (6 bases). Germline CDR1 and CDR2: MNHEY and SVGAGI. CDR3 length: 12 residues. V was shortened by 4 bases and J by 4 bases, with 8 bases between the two germline ends. The CDR3 nucleotides are TGTGCCAGCAGTTCGGGGGTTTACGAGCAGTACTTC. This encodes CASSSGVYEQYF.

This clonotype was recorded many times. The chain combines TRBV10-2 with TRBJ1-6; D is ambiguous. Germline loops: CDR1 WSHSY, CDR2 SAAADI. V lost 4 bases, J lost 5 bases, and 12 bases lay in between. The CDR3 is 15 amino acids. CDR3 loop: CASSVLAPNNSPLHF. CDR3 in DNA: TGCGCCAGCAGTGTTCTTGCACCCAATAATTCACCCCTCCACTTT.

This clonotype was observed a few times. J is TRBJ1-2 and V is TRBV9; possibly TRBD1 for D (6 bases). Per the germline V gene, CDR1 is SGDLS and CDR2 is YYNGEE. Trimming shortened V by 0 bases and J by 6 bases, and 9 bases separated the two germline ends. This CDR3 is built from 13 residues. The CDR3 bases are TGTGCCAGCAGCGTAGGGGGGGCTCATGGCTACACCTTC. Translated, it gives CASSVGGAHGYTF.

The rearrangement uses TRBV11-2 and TRBJ2-7; the D is unclear. V lost 5 bases to trimming and J lost 4 bases, with 12 bases between them. The length of the CDR3 is 13 residues. Germline CDR1 SGHAT, CDR2 FQNNGV. The CDR3 is CASSPWDSYEQYV. DNA of the CDR3: TGTGCCAGCAGCCCCTGGGATTCATACGAGCAGTACGTC.

This clonotype has just a few counts. The rearrangement links TRBV7-8 to TRBJ2-1, with TRBD2 matching 14 bases. Looked up from germline, CDR1 is SGHVS and CDR2 is FQNEAQ. With 5 bases clipped from V and 3 bases from J, the junction kept 12 bases outside the gene matches. The CDR3 spans 19 residues. The CDR3 protein is CASSLGLAGGTLDYNEQFF. For the CDR3, the DNA is TGTGCCAGCAGCCTCGGACTAGCGGGGGGCACTCTCGACTACAATGAGCAGTTCTTC.

This clonotype showed up many times. The chain combines TRBV4-3 with TRBJ2-2; 8 nucleotides agree with TRBD2. The CDR3 has 15 residues. From germline, CDR1 is LGHNA and CDR2 YSLEER. J was trimmed by 3 bases and V by 4 bases; bases with no gene match: 4. Written as DNA, the CDR3 is TGCGCCAGCAGCCGCGCAGCGGGGGACACCGGGGAGCTGTTTTTT. Its protein is CASSRAAGDTGELFF.

V is TRBV4-3 and J is TRBJ1-1; the match to TRBD1 covers 7 bases. The CDR3 length is 16 residues. J was trimmed by 7 bases and V by 4 bases; bases with no gene match: 15. The germline gives CDR1 LGHNA, CDR2 YSLEER. As DNA, the CDR3 is TGCGCCAGCAGCCGAAACTACAGGGGAGTAGGGGATGAAGCTTTCTTT. It is translated as CASSRNYRGVGDEAFF.

This rearrangement joins TRBV7-3 to TRBJ2-3, with 11 bases matching TRBD2. The ends lost 6 bases at V and 0 bases at J; junction bases unmatched: 2. CDR3 length: 15 amino acids. Germline lookup yields CDR1 SGHTA and CDR2 FQGTGA. The CDR3 reads CASRVAGGSTDTQYF. In nucleotides, the CDR3 is TGTGCCAGCAGAGTAGCGGGGGGGAGCACAGATACGCAGTATTTT.

This clonotype was picked up a small number of times. The chain is built from TRBV15 and TRBJ2-5, with TRBD1 matching over 7 bases. CDR1 is LNHNV, CDR2 YYDKDF, per germline (reference sequence). The CDR3 runs 13 residues. The V and J ends lost 3 bases and 6 bases, in that order; junction bases with no gene match: 4. The CDR3 DNA follows: TGTGCCACCAGCAGCTCGACAGGGAAGACCCAGTACTTC. Translated: CATSSSTGKTQYF.

The rearrangement uses TRBV6-2 or TRBV6-3 and TRBJ2-1; 7 bases match TRBD2. The CDR3 length is 14 residues. Germline V gene sequence: CDR1 MNHEY, CDR2 SVGEGT. Germline trimming cut 2 bases from V and 4 bases from J; bases unmatched to any gene: 2. CDR3 sequence (DNA): TGTGCCAGCAGTTACGGGGGGGATTACAATGAGCAGTTCTTC. This encodes CASSYGGDYNEQFF.

The V call is TRBV6-6, the J call TRBJ2-4; the D gene could be TRBD1 or TRBD2 (7 bases each). V dropped 4 bases and J dropped 6 bases, with 13 bases sitting between them. The germline CDR1 and CDR2 sequences are MNHNY and SVGAGI (reference sequence). The CDR3 length is 14 residues. The CDR3 protein is CASSFTGEGNIQYF. In nucleotides, the CDR3 is TGTGCCAGCAGTTTCACAGGGGAGGGAAACATTCAGTACTTC.

This clonotype was observed a few times. The gene calls are TRBV6-2 or TRBV6-3 and TRBJ2-7; D unclear. Trimming pared 2 bases from V and 2 bases from J, leaving 13 bases between. This CDR3 region has 15 residues. Per germline, CDR1 MNHEY and CDR2 SVGEGT. The CDR3 sequence: CASSYAAPRAYEQYF. Here the CDR3 DNA reads TGTGCCAGCAGTTACGCAGCCCCTAGAGCCTACGAGCAGTACTTC.

The table lists this clonotype with a few counts. The chain uses TRBV6-5 and TRBJ2-2; no definite D call. This CDR3 contains 15 residues. With 4 bases removed from V and 6 bases from J, the gap between germline ends came to 15 bases. Germline CDR1 is MNHEY and CDR2 is SVGAGI. The CDR3: CASSSITRGAGELFF. For the CDR3, the DNA is TGTGCCAGCAGTTCCATTACCCGTGGGGCCGGGGAGCTGTTTTTT.

This clonotype was detected a few times. This chain uses TRBV7-8 with TRBJ2-1; D remains unclear. CDR1 SGHVS and CDR2 FQNEAQ come from the germline V gene. CDR3 length equals 14 residues. Trimming removed 4 bases at V and 8 bases at J, with 15 bases between. CDR3: CASSYKSGLDEQFF. CDR3 in DNA: TGTGCCAGCAGCTATAAGTCCGGGTTAGATGAGCAGTTCTTC.

This clonotype was seen repeatedly, ten times or more. In DNA, the CDR3 is TGTGCCAGCAGCATCCCCGCGGACATCAACTACAATGAGCAGTTCTTC. Translated, it gives CASSIPADINYNEQFF. The rearrangement links TRBV7-9 to TRBJ2-1, with D possibly being TRBD1 (5 bases). Trimming took off 5 bases at V and 3 bases at J, with 17 bases between the two ends. The germline V gene encodes CDR1 SEHNR and CDR2 FQNEAQ (reference sequence). The CDR3 is made up of 16 amino acids.

The table lists this clonotype with many counts. This chain links TRBV11-1 with TRBJ2-1; TRBD2 aligns across 9 bases. Germline assignment: CDR1 SGHAT and CDR2 FQDESV (reference sequence). The CDR3 is 21 residues long. V gave up 4 bases and J gave up 4 bases; unmatched junction bases: 23. CDR3 in amino acids: CASSSPRPGTDLAGTYNEQFF. The DNA of the CDR3 is TGTGCCAGCAGCTCACCAAGGCCCGGGACAGATCTAGCGGGGACTTACAATGAGCAGTTCTTC.

This chain links TRBV6-5 with TRBJ2-7; TRBD1 matches 9 bases. CDR3 length: 15 residues. Germline CDR1 and CDR2: MNHEY and SVGAGI. Losses at the gene ends were 2 bases for V and 0 bases for J; bases not matched to a gene: 2. DNA of the CDR3: TGTGCCAGCAGTTACGCGACAGGGGGCTCCTACGAGCAGTACTTC. Its translation: CASSYATGGSYEQYF.

The J gene is TRBJ2-1, the V gene TRBV27; weak D call: TRBD2 (6 bases). Between the trimmed V and J ends, which lost 6 bases and 0 bases, there was a span of 9 bases. From germline, CDR1 is MNHEY and CDR2 SMNVEV (reference sequence). The CDR3 runs to 14 residues. This chain's CDR3 is CASRGGSSYNEQFF. In nucleotides, the CDR3 is TGTGCCAGCAGGGGGGGTAGCTCCTACAATGAGCAGTTCTTC.

This clonotype showed up just a few times. The rearrangement uses TRBV3-1 and TRBJ1-2; D is undetermined. The CDR3 is made up of 14 amino acids. In germline, CDR1 is LGHDT, CDR2 YNNKEL (reference sequence). V gave up 0 bases and J gave up 5 bases, with 10 bases separating them. The CDR3 protein is CASSQDRQNYGYTF. As DNA, the CDR3 is TGTGCCAGCAGCCAAGATCGGCAGAATTATGGCTACACCTTC.

This clonotype occurred many times. The chain couples TRBV10-2 to TRBJ2-2; the D call may be TRBD1 or TRBD2 (5 bases each). V shed 6 bases and J shed 3 bases, with 5 bases lying between them. Germline-derived CDR1 and CDR2 are WSHSY and SAAADI. The CDR3 spans 12 residues. The CDR3 coding sequence is TGCGCCAGCAGGGGGGACACCGGGGAGCTGTTTTTT. This translates into CASRGDTGELFF.

The chain uses TRBV24-1 and TRBJ2-6; D gene unclear. The CDR3 loop spans 13 amino acids. In germline, CDR1 is KGHDR, CDR2 SFDVKD. The germline V and J ends were trimmed by 7 bases and 0 bases, with 3 bases remaining between them. The CDR3 DNA sequence: TGTGCCACCAGCGACTCTGGGGCCAACGTCCTGACTTTC. Its protein is CATSDSGANVLTF.